The entry that follows covers one TCR beta chain sequence. Original processing notes: Using reference gene primer amplification, nucleated cell counts were estimated. Sequencing used immunoSEQ multiplex PCR; TCRdb keeps in-frame clones, though not all of them. D and trimming were read from the DNA, whereas the V and J calls and clone size are those reported in that table. Altogether roughly 210,000 clones are present, around 84% being singletons, with the ten largest covering over 9.5%. These data come from a study of blood T cell repertoires in COVID-19. The receptor was isolated from an elderly woman with COVID-19, enrolled during active disease. The sequenced sample was peripheral blood.

The CDR3 DNA is TGTGCCAGCAGACCCGGACAGACCTACGAGCAGTACTTC. It yields the protein CASRPGQTYEQYF. The J gene is TRBJ2-7, the V gene TRBV28; D is possibly TRBD1 (6 bases). CDR1 and CDR2 (germline): MDHEN, SYDVKM. Trimming removed 6 bases from V and 2 bases from J, with 11 bases in between. CDR3 length: 13 amino acids. Variable domain in full (rest from reference TRBV28 and TRBJ2-7): DVKVTQSSRYLVKRTGEKVFLECVQDMDHENMFWYRQDPGLGLRLIYFSYDVKMKEKGDIPEGYSVSREKKERFSLILESASTNQTSMYLCASRPGQTYEQYFGPGTRLTVT.